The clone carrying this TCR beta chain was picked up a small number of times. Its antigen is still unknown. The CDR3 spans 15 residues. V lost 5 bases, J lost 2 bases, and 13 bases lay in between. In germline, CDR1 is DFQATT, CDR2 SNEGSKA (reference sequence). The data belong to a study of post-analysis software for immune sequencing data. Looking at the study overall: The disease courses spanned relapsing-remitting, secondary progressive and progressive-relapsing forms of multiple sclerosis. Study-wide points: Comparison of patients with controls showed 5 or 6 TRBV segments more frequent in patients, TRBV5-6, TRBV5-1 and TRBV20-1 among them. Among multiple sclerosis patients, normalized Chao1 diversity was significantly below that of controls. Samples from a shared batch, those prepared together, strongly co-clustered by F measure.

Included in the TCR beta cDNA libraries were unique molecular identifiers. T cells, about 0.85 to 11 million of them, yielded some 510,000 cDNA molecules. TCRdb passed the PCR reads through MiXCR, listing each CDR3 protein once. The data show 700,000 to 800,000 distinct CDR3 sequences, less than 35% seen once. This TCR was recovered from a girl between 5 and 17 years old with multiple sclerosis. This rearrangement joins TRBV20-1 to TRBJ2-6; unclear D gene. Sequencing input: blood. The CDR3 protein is CSAPSDGAGANVLTF. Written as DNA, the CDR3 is TGCAGTGCTCCCTCGGACGGTGCTGGGGCCAACGTCCTGACTTTC.